The next 4 T cell receptor beta chains were all read from a single sample in a study of post-analysis software for immune sequencing data. Findings of the study overall: Five TRBV segments appeared more often in patients than in controls, and TRBV5-6, TRBV5-1 and TRBV20-1 were among these.

The antigens of these receptors remain unknown. Every TCR beta cDNA library bore unique molecular identifiers. One entry per CDR3 protein, called by TCRdb with MiXCR from the PCR reads. The sample shows around 180,000 distinct CDR3 sequences, approximately 30% of them seen only once. The sequencing sample was made of blood. These receptors were obtained from a girl aged 10-17 years with multiple sclerosis.

Many counts were recorded for this clonotype. This CDR3 reads CASSQGLTSGRPYEQYF. CDR3 bases: TGTGCCAGCAGCCAGGGGCTGACTAGCGGGAGACCCTACGAGCAGTACTTC. The chain has TRBV9 and TRBJ2-7; 12 bases are a match to TRBD2. Germline CDR1 SGDLS, CDR2 YYNGEE. CDR3 length: 17 residues. J gave up 2 bases and V 4 bases, and 10 bases lay outside the gene matches.

The V and J genes are TRBV4-1 and TRBJ2-2; 7 bases fit TRBD1. Per the germline V gene, CDR1 is MGHRA and CDR2 is YSYEKL. V trimming: 0 bases; J trimming: 6 bases; junction bases outside the gene matches: 1. This CDR3 contains 14 residues. This CDR3 reads CASSQDQGAGELFF. DNA for the CDR3: TGCGCCAGCAGCCAAGATCAGGGGGCCGGGGAGCTGTTTTTT.

The chain carries TRBV4-1 and TRBJ2-7; the D gene is possibly TRBD1 (6 bases). The germline CDR1 and CDR2 sequences are MGHRA and YSYEKL. V was clipped by 0 bases and J by 0 bases, with 9 bases between them. This CDR3 comprises 15 residues. The CDR3 bases are TGCGCCAGCAGCCAAGAGCGACAGGACTCCTACGAGCAGTACTTC. As protein: CASSQERQDSYEQYF.

Note on this clonotype: A much larger clone sits a single nucleotide away, making a read error possible. V and J are TRBV5-1 and TRBJ2-5; D assignment may be TRBD1 or TRBD2 (5 bases each). TRBJ2-7 matches the DNA end more closely, so the J call is doubtful. The V gene's germline CDR1 is SGHRS and CDR2 YFSETQ. The CDR3 sequence is 16 residues long. The CDR3: CASSFQAGAGLYEQYF. CDR3 nucleotide sequence: TGCGCCAGCAGCTTCCAGGCCGGGGCAGGCCTCTACGAGCAGTACTTC.